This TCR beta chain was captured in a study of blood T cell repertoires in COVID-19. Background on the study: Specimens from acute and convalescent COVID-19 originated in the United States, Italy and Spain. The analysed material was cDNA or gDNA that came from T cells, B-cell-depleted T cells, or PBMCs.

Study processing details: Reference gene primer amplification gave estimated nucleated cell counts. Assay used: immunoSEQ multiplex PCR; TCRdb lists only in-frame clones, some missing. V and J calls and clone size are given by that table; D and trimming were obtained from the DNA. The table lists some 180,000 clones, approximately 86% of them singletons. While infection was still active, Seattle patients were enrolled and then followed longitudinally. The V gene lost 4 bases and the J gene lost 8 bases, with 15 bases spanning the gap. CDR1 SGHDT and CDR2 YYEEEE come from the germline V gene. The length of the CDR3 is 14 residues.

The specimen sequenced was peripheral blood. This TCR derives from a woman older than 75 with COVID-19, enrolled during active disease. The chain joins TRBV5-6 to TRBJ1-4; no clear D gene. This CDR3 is CASSPPREQEKLFF. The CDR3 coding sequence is TGTGCCAGCAGCCCACCAAGGGAGCAGGAAAAACTGTTTTTT.